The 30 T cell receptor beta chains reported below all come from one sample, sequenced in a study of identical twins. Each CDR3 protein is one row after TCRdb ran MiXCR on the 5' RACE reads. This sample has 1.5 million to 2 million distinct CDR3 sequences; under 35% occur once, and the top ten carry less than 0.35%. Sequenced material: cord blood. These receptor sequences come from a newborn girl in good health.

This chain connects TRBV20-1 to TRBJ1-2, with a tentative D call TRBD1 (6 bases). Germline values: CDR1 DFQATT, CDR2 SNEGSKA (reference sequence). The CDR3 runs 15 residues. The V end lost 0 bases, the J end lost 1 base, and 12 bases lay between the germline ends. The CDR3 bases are TGCAGTGCTAGAGATCTCGGGGGGCATAACTATGGCTACACCTTC. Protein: CSARDLGGHNYGYTF.

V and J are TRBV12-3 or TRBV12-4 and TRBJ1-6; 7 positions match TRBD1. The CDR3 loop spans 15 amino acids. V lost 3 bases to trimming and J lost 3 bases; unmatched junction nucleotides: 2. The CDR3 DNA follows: TGTGCCAGCAGTTTCGGGACAGTCTATAATTCACCCCTCCACTTT. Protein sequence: CASSFGTVYNSPLHF.

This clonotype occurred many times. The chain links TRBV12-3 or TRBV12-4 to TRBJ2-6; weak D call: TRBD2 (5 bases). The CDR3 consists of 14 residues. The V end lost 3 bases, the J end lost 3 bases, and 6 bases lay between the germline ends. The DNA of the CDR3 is TGTGCCAGCAGTTTCGGGGTTGGGGCCAACGTCCTGACTTTC. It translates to CASSFGVGANVLTF.

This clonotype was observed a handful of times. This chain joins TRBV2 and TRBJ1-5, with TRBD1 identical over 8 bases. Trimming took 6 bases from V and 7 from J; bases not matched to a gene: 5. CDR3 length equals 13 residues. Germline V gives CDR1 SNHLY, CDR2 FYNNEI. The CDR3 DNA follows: TGTGCCAGCAGAAGACAGGGGTGGCAGCCCCAGCATTTT. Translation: CASRRQGWQPQHF.

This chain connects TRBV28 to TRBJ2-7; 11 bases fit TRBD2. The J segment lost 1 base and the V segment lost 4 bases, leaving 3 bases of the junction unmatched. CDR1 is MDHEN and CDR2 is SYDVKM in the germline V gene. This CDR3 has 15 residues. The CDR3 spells CASSSIAGGSYEQYF. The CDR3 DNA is TGTGCCAGCAGTTCCATAGCGGGAGGGTCCTACGAGCAGTACTTC.

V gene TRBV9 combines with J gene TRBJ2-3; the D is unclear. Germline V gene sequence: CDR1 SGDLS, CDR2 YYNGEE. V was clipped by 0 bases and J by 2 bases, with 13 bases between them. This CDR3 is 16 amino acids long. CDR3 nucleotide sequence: TGTGCCAGCAGCGTAGCTTACCCCCCTTTCACAGATACGCAGTATTTT. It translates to CASSVAYPPFTDTQYF.

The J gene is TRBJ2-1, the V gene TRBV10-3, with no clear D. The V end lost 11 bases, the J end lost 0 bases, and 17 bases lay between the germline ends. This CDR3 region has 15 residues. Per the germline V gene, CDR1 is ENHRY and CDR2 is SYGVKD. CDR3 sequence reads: CAAAPTDGSYNEQFF. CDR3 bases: TGTGCCGCCGCGCCTACGGACGGCTCCTACAATGAGCAGTTCTTC.

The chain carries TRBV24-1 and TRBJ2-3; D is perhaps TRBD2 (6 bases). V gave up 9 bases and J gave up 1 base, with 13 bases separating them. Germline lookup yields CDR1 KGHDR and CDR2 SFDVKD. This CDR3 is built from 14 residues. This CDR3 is CATGTGTGTDTQYF. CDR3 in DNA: TGTGCCACCGGTACCGGGACTGGCACAGATACGCAGTATTTT.

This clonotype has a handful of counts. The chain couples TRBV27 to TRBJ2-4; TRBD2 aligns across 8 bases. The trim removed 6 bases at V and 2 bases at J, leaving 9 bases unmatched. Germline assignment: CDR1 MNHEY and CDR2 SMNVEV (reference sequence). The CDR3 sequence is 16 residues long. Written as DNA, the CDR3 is TGTGCCAGCAGCCTCCTTCGGGGGGGCCCCAAAAACATTCAGTACTTC. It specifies CASSLLRGGPKNIQYF.

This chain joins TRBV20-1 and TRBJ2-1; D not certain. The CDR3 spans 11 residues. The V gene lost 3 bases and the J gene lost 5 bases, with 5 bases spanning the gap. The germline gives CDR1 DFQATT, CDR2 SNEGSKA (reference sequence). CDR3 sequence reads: CSARSHNEQFF. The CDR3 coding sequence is TGCAGTGCTAGGTCGCACAATGAGCAGTTCTTC.

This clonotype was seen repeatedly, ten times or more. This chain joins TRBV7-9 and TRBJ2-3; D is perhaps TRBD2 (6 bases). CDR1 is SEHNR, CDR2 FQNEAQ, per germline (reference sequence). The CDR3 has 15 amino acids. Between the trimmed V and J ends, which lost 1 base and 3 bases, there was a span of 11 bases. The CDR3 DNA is TGTGCCAGCAGCTTAGACGGAGGGGCGACAGATACGCAGTATTTT. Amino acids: CASSLDGGATDTQYF.

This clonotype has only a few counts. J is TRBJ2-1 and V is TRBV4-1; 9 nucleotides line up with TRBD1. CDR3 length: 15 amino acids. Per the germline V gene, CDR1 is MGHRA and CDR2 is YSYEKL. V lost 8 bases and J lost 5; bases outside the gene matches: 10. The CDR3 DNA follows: TGCGCCAGCCGACTTTCCGGGACAGGGAACAATGAGCAGTTCTTC. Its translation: CASRLSGTGNNEQFF.

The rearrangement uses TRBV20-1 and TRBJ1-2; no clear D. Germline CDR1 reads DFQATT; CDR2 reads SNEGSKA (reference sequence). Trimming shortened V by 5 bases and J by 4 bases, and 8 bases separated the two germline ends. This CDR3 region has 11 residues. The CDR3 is CSAGPGYGYTF. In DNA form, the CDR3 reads TGCAGTGCTGGCCCTGGCTATGGCTACACCTTC.

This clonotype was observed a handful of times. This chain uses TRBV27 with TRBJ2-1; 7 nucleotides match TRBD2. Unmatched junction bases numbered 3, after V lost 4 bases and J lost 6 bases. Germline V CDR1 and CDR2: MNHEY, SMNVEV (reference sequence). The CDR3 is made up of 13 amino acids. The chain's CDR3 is CASSWREFNEQFF. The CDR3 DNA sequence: TGTGCCAGCAGTTGGCGGGAGTTCAATGAGCAGTTCTTC.

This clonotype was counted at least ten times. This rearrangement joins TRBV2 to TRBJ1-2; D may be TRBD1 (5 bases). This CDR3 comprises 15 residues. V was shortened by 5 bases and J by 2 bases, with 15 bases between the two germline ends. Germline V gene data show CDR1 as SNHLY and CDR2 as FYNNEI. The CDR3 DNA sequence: TGTGCCAGCAGTCCTCGACGAGGGACGAACTATGGCTACACCTTC. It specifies CASSPRRGTNYGYTF.

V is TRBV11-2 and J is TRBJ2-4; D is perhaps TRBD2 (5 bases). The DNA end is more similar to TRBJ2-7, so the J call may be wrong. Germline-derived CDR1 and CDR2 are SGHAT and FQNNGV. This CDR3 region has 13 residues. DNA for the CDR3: TGTGCCAGCAGCACCTCACTAGGAGACGAGCAGTACTTC. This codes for CASSTSLGDEQYF.

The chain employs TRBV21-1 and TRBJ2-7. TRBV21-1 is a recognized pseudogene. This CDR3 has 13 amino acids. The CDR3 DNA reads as TGTGCCAGCAGCAAGCGAGCCCACTACGAGCAGTACTTC. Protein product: CASSKRAHYEQYF.

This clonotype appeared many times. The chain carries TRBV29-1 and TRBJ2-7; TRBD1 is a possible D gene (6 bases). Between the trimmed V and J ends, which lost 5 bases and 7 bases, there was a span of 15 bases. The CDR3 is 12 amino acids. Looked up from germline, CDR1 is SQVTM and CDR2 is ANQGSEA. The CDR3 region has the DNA TGCAGCGTTACCTTGGGGGCGAAAGAGCAGTACTTC. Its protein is CSVTLGAKEQYF.

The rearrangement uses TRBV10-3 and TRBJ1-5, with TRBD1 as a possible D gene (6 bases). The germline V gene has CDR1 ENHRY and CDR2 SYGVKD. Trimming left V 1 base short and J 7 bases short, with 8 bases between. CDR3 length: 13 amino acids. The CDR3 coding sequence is TGTGCCATCAGTGAGTTGGACAGCCAGCCCCAGCATTTT. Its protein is CAISELDSQPQHF.

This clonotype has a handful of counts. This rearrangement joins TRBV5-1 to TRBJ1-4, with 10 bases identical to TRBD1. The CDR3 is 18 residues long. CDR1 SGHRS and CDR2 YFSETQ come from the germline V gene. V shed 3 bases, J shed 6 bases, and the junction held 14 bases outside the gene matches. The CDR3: CASSSLLGTGTGDEKLFF. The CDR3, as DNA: TGCGCCAGCAGCTCCCTCCTGGGAACCGGGACAGGGGATGAAAAACTGTTTTTT.

The CDR3 nucleotides are TGTGCCAGCAGTTTCGGGACAGGGGATCAGCCCCAGCATTTT. Translation gives CASSFGTGDQPQHF. The chain is built from TRBV28 and TRBJ1-5; 10 bases map to TRBD1. Germline assignment: CDR1 MDHEN and CDR2 SYDVKM. The CDR3 has 14 residues. Trimming cost V 3 bases and J 5 bases; bases outside gene matches: 1.

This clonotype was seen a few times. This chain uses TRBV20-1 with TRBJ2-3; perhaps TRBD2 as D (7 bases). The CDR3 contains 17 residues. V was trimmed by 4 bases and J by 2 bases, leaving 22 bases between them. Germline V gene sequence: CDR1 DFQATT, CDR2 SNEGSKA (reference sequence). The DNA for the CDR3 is TGCAGTGCTAAGGGGGGGGCCACCCTTACACACACAGATACGCAGTATTTT. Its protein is CSAKGGATLTHTDTQYF.

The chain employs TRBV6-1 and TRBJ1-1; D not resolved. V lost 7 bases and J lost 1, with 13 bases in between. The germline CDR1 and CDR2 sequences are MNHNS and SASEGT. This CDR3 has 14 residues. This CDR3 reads CASNLGVRNTEAFF. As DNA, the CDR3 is TGTGCCAGCAACCTCGGGGTTCGGAACACTGAAGCTTTCTTT.

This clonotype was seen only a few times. The DNA for the CDR3 is TGCAGTGCTAGAGATCAAGGGAGGATCTCCTACGAGCAGTACTTC. Translation gives CSARDQGRISYEQYF. The J gene is TRBJ2-7, the V gene TRBV20-1; a weak D match, TRBD2 (6 bases). The germline V gene encodes CDR1 DFQATT and CDR2 SNEGSKA (reference sequence). This CDR3 has 15 amino acids. Trimming removed 0 bases from V and 0 bases from J, with 12 bases in between.

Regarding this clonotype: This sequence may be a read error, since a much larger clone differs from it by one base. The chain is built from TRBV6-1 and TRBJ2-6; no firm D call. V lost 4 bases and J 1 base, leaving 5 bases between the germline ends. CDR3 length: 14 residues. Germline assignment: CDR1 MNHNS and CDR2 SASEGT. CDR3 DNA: TGTGCCAGCAGTGGACAATCTGGGGCCAACGTCCTGACTTTC. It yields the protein CASSGQSGANVLTF.

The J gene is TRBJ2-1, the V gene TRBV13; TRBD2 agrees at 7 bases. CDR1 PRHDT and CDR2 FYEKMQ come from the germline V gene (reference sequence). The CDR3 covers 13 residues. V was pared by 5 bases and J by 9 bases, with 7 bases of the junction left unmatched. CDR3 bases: TGTGCCAGCAGCCCGGAGACTAGCCGTGAGCAGTTCTTC. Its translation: CASSPETSREQFF.

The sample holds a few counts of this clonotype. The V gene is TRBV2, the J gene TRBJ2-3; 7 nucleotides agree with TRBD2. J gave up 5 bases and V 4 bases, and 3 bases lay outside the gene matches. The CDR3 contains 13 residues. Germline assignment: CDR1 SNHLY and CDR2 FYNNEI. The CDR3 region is CASSVLAEDTQYF. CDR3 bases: TGTGCCAGCAGTGTTCTAGCGGAAGATACGCAGTATTTT.

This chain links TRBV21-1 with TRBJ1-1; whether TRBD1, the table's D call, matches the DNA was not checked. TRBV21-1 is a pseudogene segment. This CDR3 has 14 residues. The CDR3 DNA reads TGTGCCAGCAGCAAAGCGGACAGGGCCACTGAAGCTTTCTTT. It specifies CASSKADRATEAFF.

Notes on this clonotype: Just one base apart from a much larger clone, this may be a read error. The CDR3, as DNA: TGTGCCAGCACCAGGACAAGGGACCCAGATACGCAGTATTTT. The encoded protein is CASTRTRDPDTQYF. V gene TRBV9 combines with J gene TRBJ2-3; D assignment may be TRBD1 or TRBD2 (5 bases each). CDR1 SGDLS and CDR2 YYNGEE come from the germline V gene. This CDR3 has 14 residues. V dropped 6 bases and J dropped 4 bases, with 15 bases sitting between them.

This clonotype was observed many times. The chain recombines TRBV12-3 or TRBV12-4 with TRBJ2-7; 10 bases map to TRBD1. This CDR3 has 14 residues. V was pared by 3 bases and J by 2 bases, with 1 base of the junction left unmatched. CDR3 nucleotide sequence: TGTGCCAGCAGTTTCGGGACAGGGGCCTACGAGCAGTACTTC. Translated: CASSFGTGAYEQYF.